This T cell receptor beta chain is drawn from a study of cytomegalovirus exposure and HLA in healthy donors. TCRdb keeps only in-frame clones here, not all; method: immunoSEQ multiplex PCR. The data show over 200,000 clones, around 87% seen once. In germline, CDR1 is SGHTA, CDR2 FQGTGA. CDR3 size: 16 residues. V dropped 4 bases and J dropped 0; count of bases not matched to a gene: 4. This rearrangement joins TRBV7-3 to TRBJ2-2; 8 nucleotides line up with TRBD2. This clonotype was sampled from a woman aged 18-30 years in good health and CMV-seropositive. Sequenced material: PBMCs. The CDR3 nucleotides are TGTGCCAGCAGCTCCGGACTAGCATCGAACACCGGGGAGCTGTTTTTT. Amino acids: CASSSGLASNTGELFF.